Detailed here is one TCR beta chain. The sample originates from a study of cytomegalovirus exposure and HLA in healthy donors. Amplification used 60 Vbeta primers and 13 Jbeta primers. Sequencing was performed with immunoSEQ multiplex PCR; in TCRdb, only in-frame clones are kept and a portion is missing. There are 110,000 to 150,000 clones in the sample; 65% to 80% occur only once, and 7% lies in the top ten. The CDR3 contains 13 residues. V was shortened by 5 bases and J by 6 bases, with 15 bases between the two germline ends. The germline V gene encodes CDR1 SGHRS and CDR2 YFSETQ. The sample consisted of PBMCs. The genes are TRBV5-1 and TRBJ2-7; D perhaps matches TRBD2 (5 bases). This sequence originates from a man aged 25 to 40 in good health and CMV-seronegative. The CDR3 region is CASRRLPEGEQYF. CDR3 DNA: TGCGCCAGCAGAAGGCTACCCGAGGGCGAGCAGTACTTC.